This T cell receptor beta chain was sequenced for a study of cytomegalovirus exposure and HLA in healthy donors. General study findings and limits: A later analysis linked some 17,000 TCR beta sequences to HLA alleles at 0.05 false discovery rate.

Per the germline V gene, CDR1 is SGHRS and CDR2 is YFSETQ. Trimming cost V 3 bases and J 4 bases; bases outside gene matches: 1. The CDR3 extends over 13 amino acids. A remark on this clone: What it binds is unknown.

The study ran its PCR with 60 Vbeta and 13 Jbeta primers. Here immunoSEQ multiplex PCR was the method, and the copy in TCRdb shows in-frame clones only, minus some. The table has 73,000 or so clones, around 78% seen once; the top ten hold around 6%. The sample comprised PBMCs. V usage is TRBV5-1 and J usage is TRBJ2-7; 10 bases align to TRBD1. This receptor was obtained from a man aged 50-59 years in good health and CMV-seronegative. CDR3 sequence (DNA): TGCGCCAGCAGCTCGGGACAGGGGTACGAGCAGTACTTC. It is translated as CASSSGQGYEQYF. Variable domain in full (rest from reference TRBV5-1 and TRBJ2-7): KAGVTQTPRYLIKTRGQQVTLSCSPISGHRSVSWYQQTPGQGLQFLFEYFSETQRNKGNFPGRFSGRQFSNSRSEMNVSTLELGDSALYLCASSSGQGYEQYFGPGTRLTVT.